These T cell receptor beta chains were read from a single sample in a study of PD-L1 blockade in urothelial cancer. TCRdb's copy holds only in-frame clones and misses some; the assay was immunoSEQ multiplex PCR. The sample holds fewer than 130,000 clones, about 85% seen once. The input for sequencing was PBMCs, taken around atezolizumab (anti-PD-L1) treatment. The receptors stem from a man aged 50 to 60 with urothelial cancer. Both conserved end residues are part of each CDR3. Fields, in order: D gene, clone size, J gene, V gene, CDR3 DNA, CDR3 protein. D genes are given only for firm matches. A row's size may be missing; if present it is once, few, many or a size class.

NA NA TRBJ2-2 TRBV5-1 TGCGCCAGCAGCTTGGGGCTAGCAGAGAACACCGGGGAGCTGTTTTTT CASSLGLAENTGELFF
TRBD1 NA TRBJ2-1 TRBV28 TGTGCCAGCAGTTTGACAGGGAATGAGCAGTTCTTC CASSLTGNEQFF
TRBD1 NA TRBJ1-5 TRBV14 TGTGCCAGCAGCCCGGGACAGGGATTGAGCAATCAGCCCCAGCATTTT CASSPGQGLSNQPQHF
NA NA TRBJ1-4 TRBV10-2 TGCGCCAGCAGGGCCACAACTAATGAAAAACTGTTTTTT CASRATTNEKLFF
TRBD2 NA TRBJ2-2 TRBV5-4 TGTGCCAGCAGCTTGCGAACTAGCGGGAGCTCCACCGGGGAGCTGTTTTTT CASSLRTSGSSTGELFF
TRBD2 NA TRBJ2-3 TRBV5-1 TGCGCCAGCACCCCGGGTAGCGGGACAGATACGCAGTATTTT CASTPGSGTDTQYF
NA NA TRBJ2-5 TRBV6-1 TGTGCCAGCAGTGAAGCGATGTGGACGGGGGAGCTGGAGACCCAGTACTTC CASSEAMWTGELETQYF
TRBD1 NA TRBJ2-2 TRBV5-1 TGCGCCAGCAGCAAAGGGACAGGGTCGAACACCGGGGAGCTGTTTTTT CASSKGTGSNTGELFF
TRBD2 NA TRBJ2-1 TRBV27 TGTGCCAGCAGTTTATCGAATCCTCTAGCGGGAGATGAGCAGTTCTTC CASSLSNPLAGDEQFF
NA NA TRBJ1-1 TRBV4-1 TGCGCCAGCAGCCAAGATCAGGGAGGTTTCACTGAAGCTTTCTTT CASSQDQGGFTEAFF
TRBD1 NA TRBJ1-2 TRBV28 TGTGCCAGCTTAGACAGGGATGGAGGTGGCTACACCTTC CASLDRDGGGYTF
TRBD2 NA TRBJ2-7 TRBV13 TGTGCCAGCAGCTCGGTACTAGCGGGAGGGTCCTACGAGCAGTACTTC CASSSVLAGGSYEQYF
TRBD2 NA TRBJ2-1 TRBV11-2 TGTGCCAGCAGCCGAACACTAGCGGGGTTATACAATGAGCAGTTCTTC CASSRTLAGLYNEQFF
NA once TRBJ2-7 TRBV19 TGTGCCACCAGAAGCCAGGGTCTTGTCGAGCAGTACTTC CATRSQGLVEQYF
NA NA TRBJ1-3 TRBV18 TGTGCCAGCTCATCTACAAGGACAGCTAGCTCTGGAAACACCATATATTTT CASSSTRTASSGNTIYF
TRBD2 NA TRBJ2-7 TRBV5-1 TGCGCCAGCAGCTTGGGAGCGGGAGAAGGTTACGAGCAGTACTTC CASSLGAGEGYEQYF
TRBD1 NA TRBJ1-5 TRBV4-2 TGTGCCAGCAGCCAATCGACAGGGCTTTTAAATCAGCCCCAGCATTTT CASSQSTGLLNQPQHF
TRBD2 NA TRBJ2-7 TRBV6-1 TGTGCCAGCAGGGCAACTAGCGGCGAGCAGTACTTC CASRATSGEQYF
TRBD2 NA TRBJ2-7 TRBV28 TGTGCCAGCAGTTTATTTGGCGGGAGTCTCTACGAGCAGTACTTC CASSLFGGSLYEQYF
TRBD2 NA TRBJ2-7 TRBV27 TGTGCCAGCAGTTACGTAGGACTAGAGATTTACGAGCAGTACTTC CASSYVGLEIYEQYF
NA few TRBJ2-7 TRBV14 TGTGCCAGCAGCCAATGGGACTCGAGCTCCTACGAGCAGTACTTC CASSQWDSSSYEQYF
NA once TRBJ1-6 TRBV28 TGTGCCAGCAGTCCCGGCATTAACAGGGAACCCTCCTATAATTCACCCCTCCACTTT CASSPGINREPSYNSPLHF
TRBD1 once TRBJ1-1 TRBV19 TGTGCCAGTAGTAATGCCGGTGACAGGGGCCTAGCTTTCTTT CASSNAGDRGLAFF
TRBD1 NA TRBJ2-7 TRBV11-2 TGTGCCAGCAGGGGGTGGGACAGGGATTACGAGCAGTACTTC CASRGWDRDYEQYF
TRBD2 NA TRBJ2-7 TRBV5-4 TGTGCCAGCAGCTTAGGACTAGCGGGGTCCTACGAGCAGTACTTC CASSLGLAGSYEQYF